The TCR beta chain under discussion was sequenced for a study of regulatory T cells in long-lasting Graves disease. About the study: In persistent Graves' disease, antithyroid drugs had been taken for over 5 years and TSH receptor antibodies stayed positive. Notes on the study in general: Newly diagnosed disease favored TRBV20-1 and TRBJ2-1 over persistent disease. Lower TCR diversity characterized persistent Graves' patients relative to newly diagnosed patients.

This clonotype has at least ten counts. The antigen remains undetermined. Time point of the sample: persistent/refractory GD, antithyroid drugs over 5 years with positive TRAb. The TCR library used RNA extracted from PBMCs. In building TCR beta libraries, iRepertoire HTBI primers were used together with Arm-PCR of CDR3 regions. Per the original methods: Across the samples, identification revealed 55 to 75 TRBV and over 12 TRBJ segments. TCRdb analysed the multiplex PCR reads with MiXCR anew, one entry per CDR3 protein. What appears here as the V and J calls and clone size reflects TCRdb's work, not the paper's. The sample has 310,000 or so distinct CDR3 sequences, around a fifth seen once. Trimming pared 8 bases from V and 1 base from J, leaving 15 bases between. Looked up from germline, CDR1 is MDHEN and CDR2 is SYDVKM. This CDR3 contains 14 residues.

This sample comprised peripheral blood mononuclear cells (PBMCs), obtained when the disease was refractory, from a patient treated with antithyroid drugs. The receptor was derived from a female donor with Graves disease. This sequence joins TRBV28 and TRBJ2-7; tentatively, D is TRBD2 (6 bases). The CDR3: CASLSTGDSYEQYF. The DNA for the CDR3 is TGTGCCAGCCTGTCCACGGGAGATTCCTACGAGCAGTACTTC.